The 27 T cell receptor beta chains presented below share a single source sample, sequenced in a study of Ad26.COV2.S vaccination and SARS-CoV-2 variants. The treatment was: 15 to 20 received Ad26.COV2.S at low or high dose, single or two shots; roughly five received placebo; per-sample allocation not given. Samples analyzed were those drawn on day 63 after the first vaccine or placebo injection. Using immunoSEQ multiplex PCR, the repertoire was profiled, and TCRdb retains in-frame clones only, with some absent. The table records 380,000 or so clones, about 85% of them present only once. The sequences come from peripheral blood, collected in a trial of Ad26.COV2.S vaccine versus placebo. The receptors originated from a person between 18 and 65 years old who received the Ad26.COV2.S COVID-19 vaccine or a placebo.

The V and J genes are TRBV4-1 and TRBJ2-1; D possibly corresponds to TRBD2 (5 bases). The CDR3 has 16 amino acids. The V gene lost 1 base and the J gene lost 2 bases, with 12 bases spanning the gap. The germline V gene encodes CDR1 MGHRA and CDR2 YSYEKL. CDR3: CASSQGSGNTYNEQFF. CDR3 coding DNA: TGCGCCAGCAGCCAAGGGTCGGGGAACACCTACAATGAGCAGTTCTTC.

The CDR3 nucleotides read TGTGCCAGCAGTTTAAGGAGGGTGAACACTGAAGCTTTCTTT. It translates to CASSLRRVNTEAFF. V and J are TRBV27 and TRBJ1-1; D is uncertain. Germline loops: CDR1 MNHEY, CDR2 SMNVEV (reference sequence). CDR3 size: 14 residues. V lost 2 bases and J 0 bases, leaving 7 bases between the germline ends.

The V and J genes are TRBV7-8 and TRBJ2-3, with D perhaps TRBD2 (6 bases). V dropped 11 bases and J dropped 9 bases, with 21 bases sitting between them. The germline V gene encodes CDR1 SGHVS and CDR2 FQNEAQ. The CDR3 spans 13 residues. CDR3 nucleotide sequence: TGTGCCGGCGCGATTTCCGGGAGCACAACGCAGTATTTT. Amino acid sequence: CAGAISGSTTQYF. The whole variable domain, remainder taken from reference TRBV7-8 and TRBJ2-3, is GAGVSQSPRYKVAKRGQDVALRCDPISGHVSLFWYQQALGQGPEFLTYFQNEAQLDKSGLPSDRFFAERPEGSVSTLKIQRTQQEDSAVYLCAGAISGSTTQYFGPGTRLTVL.

This clone has just one count. The chain combines TRBV6-5 with TRBJ1-1, with D possibly matching TRBD1 (5 bases). CDR3 length: 12 residues. Deletions cut 6 bases from V and 3 bases from J, with 8 bases between. Germline V gene sequence: CDR1 MNHEY, CDR2 SVGAGI. The DNA of the CDR3 is TGTGCCAGCAGAATCAGGGACACTGAAGCTTTCTTT. The encoded protein is CASRIRDTEAFF.

The chain joins TRBV5-1 to TRBJ2-3, with 8 bases aligning to TRBD1. Germline CDR1 is SGHRS and CDR2 is YFSETQ. The CDR3 totals 15 residues. V gave up 4 bases and J gave up 0 bases; unmatched junction bases: 4. This CDR3 reads CASSQDRASTDTQYF. In nucleotides, the CDR3 is TGCGCCAGCAGCCAGGACAGGGCTAGCACAGATACGCAGTATTTT.

This sequence joins TRBV18 and TRBJ2-5, with a weak D call TRBD1 (5 bases). V lost 3 bases, J lost 5 bases, and 13 bases lay in between. The CDR3 is 14 residues long. Germline V gives CDR1 KGHSH, CDR2 LQKENI. The CDR3 protein is CASSPVTDRETQYF. The CDR3 DNA reads TGTGCCAGCTCACCGGTGACAGACCGGGAGACCCAGTACTTC.

This clone was seen just once. J is TRBJ1-2 and V is TRBV7-2; TRBD1 agrees at 7 bases. The CDR3 sequence is 15 residues long. In germline, CDR1 is SGHTA, CDR2 FQGNSA. The J segment lost 3 bases and the V segment lost 8 bases, leaving 12 bases of the junction unmatched. The CDR3 region is CASYDRAQIYYGYTF. In DNA form, the CDR3 reads TGTGCCAGCTATGACAGGGCCCAAATCTACTATGGCTACACCTTC.

The rearrangement uses TRBV7-2 and TRBJ1-5; maybe TRBD1 (5 bases). The germline CDR1 and CDR2 sequences are SGHTA and FQGNSA. V lost 7 bases and J lost 6, with 22 bases in between. This CDR3 comprises 16 residues. The CDR3 region has the DNA TGTGCCAGCACCCCTGGGCAGGGACCCCGCAGTCAGCCCCAGCATTTT. Translated, it gives CASTPGQGPRSQPQHF.

This clone was recorded once. This chain uses TRBV9 with TRBJ1-2, with D possibly matching TRBD1 (5 bases). The CDR3 spans 14 residues. With 0 bases removed from V and 3 bases from J, the gap between germline ends came to 9 bases. CDR1 and CDR2 (germline): SGDLS, YYNGEE. CDR3 nucleotides: TGTGCCAGCAGCGTAGATGAGGGGTACTATGGCTACACCTTC. Protein: CASSVDEGYYGYTF.

The chain is built from TRBV6-5 and TRBJ1-2, with D possibly matching TRBD1 (5 bases). The CDR3 runs 11 residues. Per germline, CDR1 MNHEY and CDR2 SVGAGI. Trimming removed 4 bases from V and 8 bases from J, with 8 bases in between. The CDR3 DNA follows: TGTGCCAGCAGTTGGGGCCAGGGCTACACCTTC. It is translated as CASSWGQGYTF.

The V call is TRBV30, the J call TRBJ1-1, with D possibly being TRBD1 (5 bases). CDR3 length: 15 residues. Germline V gene lookup returns CDR1 GTSNPN and CDR2 SVGIG (reference sequence). Trimming removed 4 bases at V and 0 bases at J, with 15 bases between. The CDR3 DNA reads TGTGCCTGGAAAAAGGGACTACTCATGAACACTGAAGCTTTCTTT. This encodes CAWKKGLLMNTEAFF.

The chain joins TRBV11-3 to TRBJ2-2, with D uncertain. From germline, CDR1 is SGHNT and CDR2 YENEEA. The CDR3 totals 14 residues. V was cut by 5 bases and J by 5 bases, with 12 bases left in between. CDR3 protein: CASSLRIGTGELFF. In DNA form, the CDR3 reads TGTGCCAGCAGCCTTCGGATCGGTACCGGGGAGCTGTTTTTT.

The J gene is TRBJ1-1, the V gene TRBV7-9; 8 bases line up with TRBD1. CDR3 size: 14 residues. J lost 4 bases, V lost 5 bases, and 6 bases had no gene match. Germline V lookup: CDR1 SEHNR, CDR2 FQNEAQ (reference sequence). The CDR3 bases are TGTGCCAGCAGCGCTAACAGGGGGAGCACTGAAGCTTTCTTT. Amino acids: CASSANRGSTEAFF.

J is TRBJ2-3 and V is TRBV7-9; TRBD1 aligns across 7 bases. CDR3 length: 16 residues. Trimming cost V 1 base and J 6 bases; bases outside gene matches: 10. The germline gives CDR1 SEHNR, CDR2 FQNEAQ (reference sequence). CDR3 DNA: TGTGCCAGCAGCTTAGGAGACAGGGTTTCCACGGATACGCAGTATTTT. Protein: CASSLGDRVSTDTQYF.

The rearrangement joins TRBV7-3 to TRBJ2-3; TRBD2 matches 9 bases. After removal of 5 bases from V and 6 bases from J, the junction contained 9 bases not matched to a gene. The CDR3 contains 15 residues. Germline-derived CDR1 and CDR2 are SGHTA and FQGTGA. CDR3 region: CASSPDLAGLDTQYF. The CDR3 DNA is TGTGCCAGCAGCCCCGACCTAGCGGGGCTTGATACGCAGTATTTT.

V usage is TRBV9 and J usage is TRBJ2-1; 8 nucleotides align to TRBD1. Trimming removed 2 bases from V and 0 bases from J; junction bases left unmatched: 7. CDR3 length: 17 amino acids. Germline V gene data show CDR1 as SGDLS and CDR2 as YYNGEE. The CDR3 DNA is TGTGCCAGCAGCGTCAGGGGGGACAGGAGCTCCTACAATGAGCAGTTCTTC. It is translated as CASSVRGDRSSYNEQFF. The whole variable domain, filled in from reference TRBV9 and TRBJ2-1, reads DSGVTQTPKHLITATGQRVTLRCSPRSGDLSVYWYQQSLDQGLQFLIQYYNGEERAKGNILERFSAQQFPDLHSELNLSSLELGDSALYFCASSVRGDRSSYNEQFFGPGTRLTVL.

The chain uses TRBV5-6 and TRBJ1-1; D remains unclear. Germline V gene lookup returns CDR1 SGHDT and CDR2 YYEEEE. V was shortened by 0 bases and J by 11 bases, with 20 bases between the two germline ends. The CDR3 loop spans 15 amino acids. The CDR3 sequence is CASSLVGGKVVGAFF. In DNA, the CDR3 is TGTGCCAGCAGCTTGGTGGGAGGGAAGGTAGTAGGGGCTTTCTTT.

The chain joins TRBV19 to TRBJ2-3; D is undetermined. The CDR3 consists of 12 residues. CDR1 is LNHDA, CDR2 SQIVND, per germline (reference sequence). Trimming pared 6 bases from V and 0 bases from J, leaving 4 bases between. The CDR3 spells CASSPSTDTQYF. DNA of the CDR3: TGTGCCAGTAGCCCTAGCACAGATACGCAGTATTTT.

CDR3 bases: TGCGCCAGCAGCCAAGTTCGGAATCAGCCCCAGCATTTT. Its translation is CASSQVRNQPQHF. The genes are TRBV4-3 and TRBJ1-5; D is undetermined. CDR1 and CDR2 (germline): LGHNA, YSLEER. CDR3 length: 13 amino acids. V was clipped by 1 base and J by 4 bases, with 5 bases between them.

On this clone itself: The sample holds other DNA sequences that translate to the same CDR3. The V call is TRBV24-1, the J call TRBJ1-1; 8 bases are a match to TRBD1. J lost 1 base, V lost 7 bases, and 1 base had no gene match. From germline, CDR1 is KGHDR and CDR2 SFDVKD. The length of the CDR3 is 13 residues. CDR3 amino acids: CATRDRGNTEAFF. CDR3 DNA: TGTGCCACCAGAGACAGGGGGAACACTGAAGCTTTCTTT.

The genes are TRBV7-9 and TRBJ1-4, with D possibly TRBD1 on 5 matching bases. The CDR3 sequence is 15 residues long. V lost 1 base and J lost 7, with 13 bases in between. CDR1 is SEHNR and CDR2 is FQNEAQ in the germline V gene (reference sequence). The CDR3 loop reads CASSLGRGSTEKLFF. In nucleotides, the CDR3 is TGTGCCAGCAGCTTAGGGCGGGGGAGTACTGAAAAACTGTTTTTT.

This chain uses TRBV29-1 with TRBJ1-2; the match to TRBD1 covers 10 bases. The CDR3 is 18 amino acids. The V and J ends lost 1 base and 2 bases, in that order; junction bases with no gene match: 13. Per germline, CDR1 SQVTM and CDR2 ANQGSEA. In DNA, the CDR3 is TGCAGCGTTGAAGTGACATCCGGGACAGGGGAAAGGAACTATGGCTACACCTTC. Its translation is CSVEVTSGTGERNYGYTF. Complete variable domain (other parts from reference TRBV29-1 and TRBJ1-2): SAVISQKPSRDICQRGTSLTIQCQVDSQVTMMFWYRQQPGQSLTLIATANQGSEATYESGFVIDKFPISRPNLTFSTLTVSNMSPEDSSIYLCSVEVTSGTGERNYGYTFGSGTRLTVV.

This chain links TRBV19 with TRBJ2-6; D could derive from TRBD1 or TRBD2 (5 bases each). The CDR3 spans 18 residues. Germline CDR1 is LNHDA and CDR2 is SQIVND (reference sequence). V gave up 3 bases and J gave up 0 bases, with 15 bases separating them. The CDR3 DNA sequence: TGTGCCAGTAGTATGCTGGGACCCGGACGCTCTGGGGCCAACGTCCTGACTTTC. Its protein product is CASSMLGPGRSGANVLTF.

Only one count was recorded for this clone. This rearrangement joins TRBV7-2 to TRBJ2-3; D not certain. Trimming stripped 3 bases from V and 1 base from J, with 8 bases between. Per germline, CDR1 SGHTA and CDR2 FQGNSA. The CDR3 loop spans 14 amino acids. This CDR3 is CASSFTDGTDTQYF. The CDR3 region has the DNA TGTGCCAGCAGCTTCACCGACGGCACAGATACGCAGTATTTT.

This clone showed up just once. In DNA, the CDR3 is TGTGCCAGCTCACGCATAGGACAGGGCGAATGGAGGAACACTGAAGCTTTCTTT. This encodes CASSRIGQGEWRNTEAFF. This chain joins TRBV18 and TRBJ1-1, with 8 bases identical to TRBD1. V trimming: 4 bases; J trimming: 1 base; junction bases outside the gene matches: 14. This CDR3 has 18 residues. Germline values: CDR1 KGHSH, CDR2 LQKENI. Complete variable domain (other parts from reference TRBV18 and TRBJ1-1): NAGVMQNPRHLVRRRGQEARLRCSPMKGHSHVYWYRQLPEEGLKFMVYLQKENIIDESGMPKERFSAEFPKEGPSILRIQQVVRGDSAAYFCASSRIGQGEWRNTEAFFGQGTRLTVV.

The chain is built from TRBV6-5 and TRBJ2-1, with 10 nucleotides matching TRBD1. CDR3 length: 13 residues. The junction had 5 bases not matched to a gene; V was cut back by 7 bases and J by 8 bases. CDR1 and CDR2 (germline): MNHEY, SVGAGI. In DNA, the CDR3 is TGTGCCAGCATCAGGACAGGGGGGTATGAGCAGTTCTTC. As protein: CASIRTGGYEQFF.

V is TRBV7-2 and J is TRBJ1-1, with no clear D. CDR3 length: 13 residues. Trimming stripped 5 bases from V and 0 bases from J, with 7 bases between. The germline V gene has CDR1 SGHTA and CDR2 FQGNSA. The CDR3 sequence: CASSKVVNTEAFF. CDR3 in DNA: TGTGCCAGCAGCAAAGTAGTGAACACTGAAGCTTTCTTT.